The source of this TCR beta chain is a study of blood T cell repertoires in COVID-19. For the study at large: Italy, Spain and the United States were the sources of the convalescent and acute COVID-19 samples. From T cells, B-cell-depleted T cells, or PBMCs came the material, which was cDNA or gDNA.

This clone was picked up one time. Per germline, CDR1 SGHTS and CDR2 YDEGEE. Unmatched junction bases numbered 9, after V lost 4 bases and J lost 6 bases. CDR3 length: 15 amino acids. Authors' methods: Amplification with reference gene primers provided the estimates of nucleated cell counts. Sequenced by immunoSEQ multiplex PCR; TCRdb stores in-frame clones only, minus some. The D gene and trimming were derived from the DNA, and the V and J assignments and clone size from that table. Among under 300,000 clones listed, approximately 86% were seen once. This TCR was sampled from a woman aged 70-85 years with COVID-19, enrolled during active disease. Material: peripheral blood. V and J are TRBV5-8 and TRBJ1-2, with 10 positions matching TRBD1. In nucleotides, the CDR3 is TGTGCCAGCAGCCTACCGACAGGGGGCAGAAATGGCTACACCTTC. Encoded protein: CASSLPTGGRNGYTF.